The clone carrying this T cell receptor (beta chain) was found once. The data derive from a study of coeliac disease. Generated by immunoSEQ multiplex PCR, the TCRdb table keeps only in-frame clones and is missing some. The sample holds several thousand clones, approximately 72% seen once. This TCR was sampled from a man in his thirties or forties with celiac disease. The specimen sequenced was lamina propria lymphocytes from the gut.

The CDR3 region is CSDQPLLDGNEQFF. In DNA, the CDR3 is TGCAGCGACCAACCACTATTAGACGGGAATGAGCAGTTCTTC. The rearrangement joins TRBV29-1 to TRBJ2-1, with D unresolved. Trimming shortened V by 7 bases and J by 7 bases, and 20 bases separated the two germline ends. Germline V gene sequence: CDR1 SQVTM, CDR2 ANQGSEA. The CDR3 has 14 amino acids.